One and the same sample provided the 3 T cell receptor beta chains below, sequenced in a study of T cell responses to AZD1222 COVID-19 vaccine. Produced via immunoSEQ multiplex PCR; TCRdb's table is partial and in-frame only. The sample includes roughly 100,000 clones, approximately 89% of them seen just once. The material sequenced was peripheral blood, taken 28 days after the second AZD1222 dose. The receptors were gathered from an adult who received the AZD1222 COVID-19 vaccine.

This chain connects TRBV6-5 to TRBJ1-2, with D perhaps TRBD1 (5 bases). This CDR3 comprises 14 residues. The germline CDR1 and CDR2 sequences are MNHEY and SVGAGI. The ends were cut back, 0 bases at V and 7 bases at J, with 12 bases in the middle. CDR3 DNA: TGTGCCAGCAGTTACTCGCGGGGGATGGGTGGCTACACCTTC. Protein sequence: CASSYSRGMGGYTF.

CDR3 DNA sequence: TGCGCCAGCAGCTTGGGGGTAACTTATAGCACAGATACGCAGTATTTT. It translates to CASSLGVTYSTDTQYF. This chain links TRBV5-1 with TRBJ2-3; no reliable D call. The ends were cut back, 0 bases at V and 0 bases at J, with 11 bases in the middle. The CDR3 spans 16 residues. CDR1 is SGHRS, CDR2 YFSETQ, per germline.

The chain couples TRBV19 to TRBJ2-7; D gene uncertain. Germline V CDR1 and CDR2: LNHDA, SQIVND (reference sequence). The CDR3 sequence is 12 residues long. Trimming took off 9 bases at V and 0 bases at J, with 9 bases between the two ends. The CDR3 coding sequence is TGTGCCAGCGTCGATGGCTCCTACGAGCAGTACTTC. This codes for CASVDGSYEQYF.